This TCR beta chain was profiled in a study of T cell responses to AZD1222 COVID-19 vaccine. Data came from immunoSEQ multiplex PCR; TCRdb stores just in-frame clones and leaves some out. Of under 150,000 clones in the sample, approximately 90% are singletons; the top ten hold 8.4%. Germline CDR1 is SGHDN and CDR2 is FVKESK. The V segment lost 6 bases and the J segment 8 bases; nucleotides outside the gene matches: 7. This CDR3 spans 14 amino acids. This material consisted of peripheral blood, taken on day 0 of AZD1222 vaccination. The origin of this receptor is an adult in good health. The chain couples TRBV14 to TRBJ1-6, with 7 bases matching TRBD1. CDR3 nucleotides: TGTGCCAGCAGTCCGGACAGGATCTATTCACCCCTCCACTTT. This gives the protein CASSPDRIYSPLHF.